This T cell receptor beta chain was retrieved from a study of monozygotic twins with inflammatory bowel disease (dated by TCRdb to between 2017 and 2020). Regarding the complete study: A total of 28 monozygotic twin pairs were included in the full study, comprising nine German pairs (four IBD-concordant, five IBD-discordant) and 19 IBD-discordant Danish pairs. Disease-associated traits were sought mainly through comparisons between IBD patients and their genetically identical healthy co-twins within discordant pairs. Each individual had, on average, about 151 000 unique TCRalpha sequences and 181 000 unique TCRbeta sequences available for analysis.

The receptor library was made with 5' RACE. For each TCR library, 3,500 to 4,000 ng of total RNA was used. For each sample, cDNA synthesis was carried out in eight separate reactions using SMARTScribe reverse transcriptase. During cDNA synthesis, template switching introduced unique molecular identifiers that contained a 6-nucleotide sample barcode. Amplification of TCRalpha and TCRbeta cDNA involved two nested PCRs of approximately 17 and 9 cycles, and each PCR was followed by bead purification. Before amplification, cDNA was treated with uracil DNA-glycosylase and purified using the QIAquick PCR purification kit. In the second PCR, Illumina TruSeq-compatible adapters and sample-specific barcodes were added. Library quality and concentration were checked on TapeStation and Qubit, and libraries were pooled at 5 to 6.5 ng each. Sequencing of pooled libraries was carried out on an Illumina HiSeq2500 single-index Rapid Run using 2 x 100 bp reads and custom sequencing primers. As for the original processing: PCR and sequencing errors were corrected by UMI-based consensus assembly using MiGEC version 1.2.6. MiXCR version 2.1.1 handled V(D)J alignment, clonotype assembly and CDR3 extraction. To normalise gene usage, clonotype sharing and MAIT/NKT TCR abundance, the analysis used the top 1000, 10 000 and 20 000 clonotypes per sample. After downsampling to 27 000 UMIs, diversity was calculated as the inverse Simpson index using the vegan R package. Paired Mann-Whitney U tests were applied to discordant twin pairs, with Benjamini-Hochberg correction for multiple testing. Following reprocessing of the reads by TCRdb, the data hold one row per CDR3 protein sequence and no DNA is available. The V and J calls were not made by the authors but by TCRdb's processing. The sample table on file contains around 380,000 distinct CDR3 sequences. The top ten hold 2% to 3% of the sample.

CDR1 and CDR2, per the germline V gene (reference sequence), are SEHNR and FQNEAQ. The CDR3 sequence holds 16 residues, the cysteine and phenylalanine included. There is no recorded DNA. With respect to this clonotype: Its antigen target is currently unknown.

Broader findings and caveats from the paper: The results gave no support for a single strong signal or clonotype linked to IBD. No difference in repertoire similarity was observed between concordant and discordant twins, possibly owing to limited statistical power. Compared with healthy twins, IBD patients shared fewer clonotypes with other individuals, and the difference was most pronounced in patients with signs of disease activity. A decrease in TCRbeta repertoire diversity, as measured by inverse Simpson index, was observed in IBD patients compared with their healthy co-twins. Because patients were on differing immunosuppressive treatments, the repertoires may have picked up extra background noise and inter-individual variability. Distinction between different T cell subtypes could not be achieved in the analysis.

From each donor, a roughly 2.5 ml peripheral blood sample was drawn into PAXgene tubes and stored at -80 degrees C. Total RNA was isolated from whole blood with the PAXgene blood miRNA kit on an automated QIAcube, without T cell sorting. Peripheral blood from monozygotic twin pairs concordant or discordant for inflammatory bowel disease was subjected to deep TCRalpha and TCRbeta repertoire profiling with unique molecular barcoding. Smoking habits were recorded for all twin pairs, and each individual was classified as a current, former or never smoker. The receptor chain draws on TRBV7-9 and TRBJ2-4; absent DNA, TCRdb's TRBD1 call cannot be checked. Sequencing was performed on blood. This clonotype was obtained from a human donor with ulcerative colitis or Crohn's disease, or a healthy co-twin of an affected twin (not recorded which). For the CDR3, the sequence is CASSLEEGGAKNIQYF.